This TCR beta chain was obtained from a study of shared clonotypes between healthy human individuals. Concerning this clone itself: Its antigen is unidentified.

The CDR3 is 13 residues long. Germline CDR1 is SEHNR and CDR2 is FQNEAQ (reference sequence). With 5 bases removed from V and 2 bases from J, the gap between germline ends came to 8 bases. Original analysis: ImmunoSEQ gave junction-only sequences without quality scores, so filtering differed. TCRdb's copy holds only in-frame clones and misses some; the assay was immunoSEQ multiplex PCR. V, J and clone size reflect that table, while D and trimming were determined from the DNA. Of roughly 2.5 million clones listed, approximately 92% are singletons. The authors divided CD4+ cells into CD45RA+ naive and CD45RA-negative memory subsets. Findings and caveats of the study: Sorted-subset sequencing was shown by rarefaction to be incomplete despite large depth.

This sequence originates from a man younger than 35 in good health. V and J are TRBV7-9 and TRBJ2-3; D is ambiguous. Sequencing was carried out using naive CD4+ T cells sorted from blood. The subset: CD45RA+ positively selected. CDR3 nucleotide sequence: TGTGCCAGCAGCCCTGAGGTCACAGATACGCAGTATTTT. This codes for CASSPEVTDTQYF. The full variable domain, in which reference TRBV7-9 and TRBJ2-3 provide the parts outside the CDR3, is DTGVSQNPRHKITKRGQNVTFRCDPISEHNRLYWYRQTLGQGPEFLTYFQNEAQLEKSRLLSDRFSAERPKGSFSTLEIQRTEQGDSAMYLCASSPEVTDTQYFGPGTRLTVL.